Here is one T cell receptor beta chain with its context. This clonotype has at least ten counts. The target of this receptor is not known. No much larger clonotype is one base removed from it; base qualities were not supplied. This sample was included in a study of read filtering for tumor transcriptome and immune sequencing (TCRdb year 2020). With respect to the entire study: The cohort was composed of 17 to 20 male and more than twelve female patients, with a mean age of approximately 70 years and an age range of about 45 to 90. By revised international staging, 8 patients were R-ISS I, under 20 were R-ISS II and 6 or 7 were R-ISS III. After DNase treatment, whole-transcriptome libraries were prepared using the TruSeq RNA Access Library Prep Kit. TCR-region mapped reads per sample ranged from about 3.5 to 10.27 million with IR-seq versus only roughly 75 to 1273 with RNA-seq. TCR repertoires obtained by targeted immune repertoire sequencing and by bulk whole-transcriptome sequencing performed on the same bone marrow samples were compared. As a main aim, a read-filtering strategy for immune repertoire data was addressed, with the specific question being whether clonotypes supported by a single read should be removed.

The CDR3, cysteine through phenylalanine, is 14 amino acids long. Kept here is only the CDR3 DNA, which spans 42 bases and is read in frame from base 1. The paper's findings and limits, for the study overall: Compared with RNA-seq, IR-seq captured clonotypes at much higher depth and more reliably, and a smaller IR-seq throughput was enough to identify most shared clonotypes. Removing single-read clonotypes increased the correlation between IR-seq and RNA-seq shared clonotype proportions. Single-read clonotypes made up roughly four fifths of clonotypes but about 3.3% of total reads in IR-seq, and over 65% of clonotypes and approximately 48% of reads in RNA-seq. The sorted CD138-negative fraction was composed of a mixed bone marrow immune population rather than of purified T cells.

Starting from 400 ng RNA, TCR libraries were constructed with the Immunoverse kit using molecular barcoded adaptors that cover the alpha/delta and beta/gamma chains. The same RNA used for transcriptome sequencing was used for TCR library preparation. Sequencing of the TCR libraries was done on an Illumina HiSeq 4000 with 2 x 150 cycles. Under the source paper's analysis protocol: With MiXCR, TCR reads were aligned to human V, D, J and C references and assembled into CDR3 clonotypes, with quality filtering and error correction included. The tcR package in R was used for analysis of clonotype counts and gene usage diversity. Raw mapping reads were checked after the RNA-seq reads had been mapped by STAR aligner version 2.5.3a onto the human GRCh37 genome. To test the effect of sequencing depth on detected clonotypes, IR-seq fastq files were randomly downsampled using Seqtk 1.3. The public reads were reprocessed in TCRdb via fastp at Q25 and MiXCR, keeping in-frame beta chains. Each entry merges the rows of one CDR3 protein and shows their most common DNA and genes. These V and J calls rely on TCRdb rather than the paper's analysis. The sample has fewer than 50,000 distinct CDR3 sequences on record, roughly 13% of them singletons. Approximately 28% of the sample lies in the top ten.

Bone marrow was sampled from every patient at the time of active disease. Ficoll-Hypaque density gradient centrifugation was used to isolate bone marrow mononuclear cells. Myeloma plasma cells were removed and CD138-negative cells were collected by negative selection after labeling with CD138 magnetic microbeads on a MACS separator. Flow cytometry on an Attune NxT with CD138 antibodies was used to check the purity of the isolated cells. Total RNA was extracted using TRIzol reagent and was quantified on a NanoDrop spectrophotometer. Paired RNA-seq and IR-seq were performed on the CD138-negative bone marrow sample of each patient.

The sequencing sample was made of a population of CD138-negative cells sorted from bone marrow. The label giving this sample's cell subset or site can be read as: bone marrow mononuclear cells depleted of CD138+ plasma/myeloma cells by negative magnetic selection. The receptor was derived from a donor aged 40 or over with multiple myeloma. The chain is encoded by TRBV21-1 joined to TRBJ2-1; the DNA was not compared with TRBD1, the D call given in the table. TRBV21-1 is listed as a pseudogene. CDR3 region: CASSRGTGGNEQFF. The nucleotide sequence reads as follows: TGTGCCAGCAGCAGGGGGACAGGGGGCAATGAGCAGTTCTTC.